This T cell receptor (beta chain) was captured in a study of early T cells in non-severe SARS-CoV-2 infection. This CDR3 has 15 residues. Germline V CDR1 and CDR2: WNHNN, SYGVQD (reference sequence). The V gene end was trimmed by 0 bases and the J gene end by 2 bases; junction bases not matched to a gene: 4. This clonotype is judged medium-sized. MiXCR was run by TCRdb on the 5' RACE reads, yielding one entry per CDR3 protein. The profile shows approximately 20,000 distinct CDR3 sequences, approximately 5% of them singletons. The rearrangement links TRBV10-1 to TRBJ2-7; 7 positions agree with TRBD2. The sample taken for sequencing was whole blood. The clonotype was recovered from an adult who was a healthcare worker with PCR-confirmed SARS-CoV-2 infection or an uninfected control (not recorded which). Here the CDR3 DNA reads TGCGCCAGCAGTGAGTCCGGACTAGGTCCCTACGAGCAGTACTTC. This sequence encodes CASSESGLGPYEQYF.